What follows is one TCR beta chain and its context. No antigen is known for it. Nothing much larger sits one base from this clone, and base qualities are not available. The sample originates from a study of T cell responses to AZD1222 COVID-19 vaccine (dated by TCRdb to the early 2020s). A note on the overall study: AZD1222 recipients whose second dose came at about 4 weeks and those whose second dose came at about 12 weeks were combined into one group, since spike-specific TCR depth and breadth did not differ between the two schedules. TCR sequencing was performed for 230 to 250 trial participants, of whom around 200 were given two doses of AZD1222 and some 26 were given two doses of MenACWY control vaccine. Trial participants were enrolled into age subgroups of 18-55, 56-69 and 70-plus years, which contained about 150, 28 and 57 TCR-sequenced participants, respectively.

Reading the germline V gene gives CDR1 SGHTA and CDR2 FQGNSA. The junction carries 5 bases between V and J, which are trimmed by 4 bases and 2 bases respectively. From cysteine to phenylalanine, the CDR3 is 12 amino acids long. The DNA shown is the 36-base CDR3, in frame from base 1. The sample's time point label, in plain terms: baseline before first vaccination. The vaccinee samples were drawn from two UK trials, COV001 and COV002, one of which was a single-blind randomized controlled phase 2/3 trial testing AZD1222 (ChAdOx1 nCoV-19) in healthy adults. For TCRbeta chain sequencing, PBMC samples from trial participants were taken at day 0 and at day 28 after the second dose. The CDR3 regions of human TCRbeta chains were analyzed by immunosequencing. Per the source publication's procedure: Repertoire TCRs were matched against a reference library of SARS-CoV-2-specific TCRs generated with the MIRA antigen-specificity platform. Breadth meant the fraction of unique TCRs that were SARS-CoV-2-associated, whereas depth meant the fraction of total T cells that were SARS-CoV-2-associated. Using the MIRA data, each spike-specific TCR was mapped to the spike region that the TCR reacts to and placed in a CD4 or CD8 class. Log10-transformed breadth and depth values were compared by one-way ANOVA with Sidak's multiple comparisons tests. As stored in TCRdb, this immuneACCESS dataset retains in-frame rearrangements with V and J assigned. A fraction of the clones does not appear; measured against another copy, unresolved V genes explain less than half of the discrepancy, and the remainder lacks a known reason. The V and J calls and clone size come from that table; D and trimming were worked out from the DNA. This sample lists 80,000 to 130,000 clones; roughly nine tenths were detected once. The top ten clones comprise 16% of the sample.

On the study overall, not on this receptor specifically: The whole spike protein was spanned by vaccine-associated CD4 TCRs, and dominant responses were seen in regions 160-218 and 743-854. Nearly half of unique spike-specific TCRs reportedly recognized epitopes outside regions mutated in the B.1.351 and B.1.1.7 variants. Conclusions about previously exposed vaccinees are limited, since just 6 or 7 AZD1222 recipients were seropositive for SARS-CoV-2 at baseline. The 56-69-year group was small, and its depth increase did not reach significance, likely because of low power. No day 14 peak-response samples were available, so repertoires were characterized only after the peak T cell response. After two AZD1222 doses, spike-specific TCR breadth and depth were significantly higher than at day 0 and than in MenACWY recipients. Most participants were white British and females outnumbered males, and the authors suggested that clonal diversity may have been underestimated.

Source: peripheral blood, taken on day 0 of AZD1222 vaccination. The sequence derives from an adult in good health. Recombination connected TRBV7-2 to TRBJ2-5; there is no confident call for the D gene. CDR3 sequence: CASSSTQETQYF. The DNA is TGTGCCAGCAGCTCAACTCAAGAGACCCAGTACTTC.